What follows describes a single TCR beta chain. Its binding antigen is unknown. Qualities for individual bases were not recorded, and no much larger clone is one base off. A second Seattle source provided samples from volunteer blood donors who had recovered from COVID-19. Collaborating institutions collected whole blood in K2EDTA tubes following their own protocols. For TCRbeta analysis, collaborator samples were shipped as frozen whole blood, as isolated PBMCs, or as DNA extracted from either sample type. TCRbeta CDR3 regions were amplified from genomic DNA using the immunoSEQ Assay, a bias-controlled multiplex PCR. Per the source publication's procedure: The number of nucleated cells in each sample was estimated by amplification of reference gene primers within the assay. To quantify the absolute abundance of each unique TCRbeta CDR3 rearrangement, sequence reads were collapsed and filtered. For each sample, productive Simpson clonality was calculated as the square root of Simpson's diversity index across productive rearrangements. In TCRdb, the immuneACCESS table is reduced to in-frame sequences with V and J assigned. These tables do not hold every clone; where another copy was compared, an unresolved V gene accounts for under half, and the others remain unexplained. V and J calls plus clone size are reproduced from that table; the DNA served to infer D and trimming. This sample is represented by roughly 72,000 clones; about four fifths of them were singletons. The ten biggest clones cover roughly 18% of the sample.

Via the germline V gene, CDR1 is SGHRS and CDR2 YFSETQ. The trim is 6 bases for V and 0 bases for J, with a gap of 15 bases between the germline ends. From cysteine to phenylalanine, the CDR3 is 15 amino acids long. The only DNA kept is the CDR3, 45 bases in frame from the first base. The data stem from a study of blood T cell repertoires in COVID-19 (dated by TCRdb to 2018 to 2020). For the study in its entirety: The collaborator samples originated in the United States, Italy and Spain and spanned the acute and convalescent phases of COVID-19. The prospective study material was composed of cDNA or gDNA derived from T cells, B-cell-depleted T cells, or PBMCs. Subjects who had been exposed to COVID-19, were actively infected with it, or had recovered from it provided the deeply sampled blood TCRbeta repertoires that made up the dataset. The repertoires were released in a freely available public database meant as a resource for research on the immune response to SARS-CoV-2. The samples were drawn from the first 160 participants of the ongoing ImmuneRACE study and from 1,254 subjects provided by 6 global collaborators. Nearly every sample came with metadata listing a de-identified subject ID, COVID-19 status, age in years and sex. Where available, HLA class I and class II types were taken from metadata supplied by the sample provider and were not determined by assay-based typing.

The study at large found these results: The amount of clinical and demographic metadata varied by source and participant and was provided uncurated.

The rearranged chain carries TRBV5-1 and TRBJ1-2; a confident D gene designation cannot be given. Material for sequencing was peripheral blood. This TCR was recovered from a man aged 70-80 years who had recovered from COVID-19. The CDR3 is CASIPDTDSNYGYTF. The base sequence is TGCGCCAGCATCCCCGATACGGACTCTAACTATGGCTACACCTTC.